This record covers a single T cell receptor (beta chain). CDR3 size: 16 residues. The V end was cut by 5 bases, the J end by 4 bases, with 20 bases between. CDR1 and CDR2 (germline): PRHDT, FYEKMQ (reference sequence). This sample is drawn from a study of blood T cell repertoires in COVID-19. Original processing methods: Estimation of nucleated cell counts was performed using reference gene primer amplification. The protocol was immunoSEQ multiplex PCR, while the TCRdb copy is restricted to in-frame clones and leaves out a portion. Clone size and the V and J calls come from that table; the DNA yielded D and trimming. Seen here are roughly 280,000 clones, about 88% observed once, and the top ten hold around 5.1%.

The sequence was collected from a woman aged 55-69 years with COVID-19, enrolled during active disease. Sequencing input: peripheral blood. The rearrangement uses TRBV13 and TRBJ1-2; D is uncertain. The CDR3 sequence is CASSPTSVSTRYGYTF. The CDR3 DNA follows: TGTGCCAGCAGCCCTACGTCAGTCTCGACTCGCTATGGCTACACCTTC.